These 3 T cell receptor beta chains were all obtained from the same sample, sequenced in a study of T cell responses to AZD1222 COVID-19 vaccine (dated by TCRdb to about 2021). The time point label for this specimen denotes: baseline before first vaccination. The receptor library was made with the immunoSEQ multiplex PCR assay. As stored in TCRdb, this immuneACCESS dataset retains in-frame rearrangements with V and J assigned. A fraction of the clones does not appear; measured against another copy, unresolved V genes explain less than half of the discrepancy, and the remainder lacks a known reason. Here the sample has 74,000 or so clones; about 85% occur a single time. In total, the top ten clones hold about 13% of the sample. Sequenced material: peripheral blood, taken on day 0 of AZD1222 vaccination. These receptor sequences come from an adult in good health.

V and J are TRBV29-1 and TRBJ1-2, with D perhaps matching TRBD1 (6 bases). This CDR3 comprises 14 residues. Germline V gene lookup returns CDR1 SQVTM and CDR2 ANQGSEA. Trimming removed 6 bases from V and 4 bases from J, with 18 bases in between. The CDR3 sequence is CSVAQRTAGYGYTF. The DNA for the CDR3 is TGCAGCGTCGCGCAGAGGACAGCGGGCTATGGCTACACCTTC.

This rearrangement joins TRBV5-8 to TRBJ2-3; 13 bases are a match to TRBD2. V was pared by 3 bases and J by 0 bases, with 7 bases of the junction left unmatched. The CDR3 is made up of 18 amino acids. CDR1 and CDR2 (germline): SGHTS, YDEGEE. CDR3 coding DNA: TGTGCCAGCAGCTGGACGGGACTAGCGGGGTCTAGCACAGATACGCAGTATTTT. Its protein is CASSWTGLAGSSTDTQYF.

The chain recombines TRBV6-5 with TRBJ2-7; 7 nucleotides line up with TRBD1. This CDR3 has 14 residues. Germline loops: CDR1 MNHEY, CDR2 SVGAGI. V was pared by 8 bases and J by 2 bases, with 9 bases of the junction left unmatched. The CDR3 spells CASAITGTAYEQYF. In nucleotides, the CDR3 is TGTGCCAGCGCCATAACCGGGACAGCCTACGAGCAGTACTTC.